A selection of T cell receptor beta chains follows, all from one sample in a study of T-cell memory formation after mild COVID-19. TCRdb fed the 5' RACE reads into MiXCR, producing one record per CDR3 protein. The data contain fewer than 200,000 distinct CDR3 sequences, about a fifth of them singletons. Sequencing was performed on PBMCs or a T cell subset sorted from them (not recorded which). All receptors come from a man between 18 and 35 years old who had mild COVID-19 (a few samples of this study predate the infection). Cell type and time point are not known. Each CDR3 is given with its conserved first and last residue. The D gene is left open where the match is weak. A row's size may be missing; if present it is once, few, many or a size class.

TRBV7-6,-,-,TRBJ2-2,CASSPQLGGNTGELFF,TGTGCCAGCAGTCCCCAGCTAGGGGGGAACACCGGGGAGCTGTTTTTT
TRBV28,TRBD2,few,TRBJ2-4,CASRSSGVGNIQYF,TGTGCCAGCAGGTCTAGCGGGGTAGGAAACATTCAGTACTTC
TRBV6-5,-,-,TRBJ2-4,CASSYSSGRERNQYF,TGTGCCAGCAGTTACTCATCAGGGCGCGAGAGAAATCAGTACTTC
TRBV10-3,-,-,TRBJ1-1,CAIRLDSSNTEAFF,TGTGCCATCAGGTTGGACAGTTCTAACACTGAAGCTTTCTTT
TRBV6-5,-,-,TRBJ2-1,CASKERSSPMSSYNEQFF,TGTGCCAGCAAGGAGCGCTCAAGCCCCATGAGCTCCTACAATGAGCAGTTCTTC
TRBV7-2,-,few,TRBJ1-4,CASSLAEGTNEKLFF,TGTGCCAGCAGCTTAGCCGAGGGAACTAATGAAAAACTGTTTTTT
TRBV7-2,TRBD1,-,TRBJ1-6,CASSDRASLGSPLHF,TGTGCCAGCAGCGACAGGGCAAGCCTGGGTTCACCCCTCCACTTT
TRBV5-1,-,many,TRBJ2-3,CASSGSAGMGTDTQYF,TGCGCCAGCAGCGGTTCAGCAGGGATGGGCACAGATACGCAGTATTTT
TRBV7-9,TRBD1,once,TRBJ1-2,CASSAQTGNYGYTF,TGTGCCAGCAGCGCCCAGACAGGGAACTATGGCTACACCTTC
TRBV5-1,-,few,TRBJ2-7,CASSYLGGNSYEQYF,TGCGCCAGCAGCTACCTAGGGGGGAACTCCTACGAGCAGTACTTC
TRBV20-1,TRBD2,-,TRBJ2-1,CSAERGPSENEQFF,TGCAGTGCTGAGCGGGGGCCGAGCGAGAATGAGCAGTTCTTC
TRBV4-1,-,-,TRBJ2-3,CASSEPGTDTQYF,TGCGCCAGCAGCGAACCCGGGACAGATACGCAGTATTTT
TRBV6-1,TRBD2,-,TRBJ2-1,CASIAGWPLYNEQFF,TGTGCCAGCATAGCGGGGTGGCCTTTATACAATGAGCAGTTCTTC
TRBV15,-,few,TRBJ1-1,CATSRDLLAEAFF,TGTGCCACCAGCAGAGATTTATTGGCAGAAGCTTTCTTT
TRBV7-2,-,few,TRBJ2-3,CASSALTDTQYF,TGTGCCAGCAGCGCCTTGACCGATACGCAGTATTTT
TRBV5-1,-,many,TRBJ2-2,CASSLREQDGELFF,TGCGCCAGCAGCTTGAGGGAACAGGACGGGGAGCTGTTTTTT
TRBV12-3/TRBV12-4,-,many,TRBJ1-1,CASRVSGSNTEAFF,TGTGCCAGCAGGGTGTCGGGATCGAACACTGAAGCTTTCTTT
TRBV20-1,-,-,TRBJ2-3,CSASGFRTDTQYF,TGCAGTGCTAGTGGGTTTAGGACAGATACGCAGTATTTT
TRBV6-2/TRBV6-3,-,-,TRBJ2-4,CASSGNREAKNIQYF,TGTGCCAGCAGTGGAAACAGGGAAGCCAAAAACATTCAGTACTTC
TRBV27,-,-,TRBJ2-3,CASSLGPLTNPQYF,TGTGCCAGCAGTTTAGGGCCGCTTACGAATCCGCAGTATTTT